This T cell receptor beta chain was recovered during a study of blood T cells in healthy people across ages (dated by TCRdb to between 2015 and 2017). Regarding the complete study: In model experiments, template switching captured about one uniquely barcoded TCR beta cDNA molecule for every two T cells. The donors were split into four age groups: young (average about 16 years), middle-aged (around 37), aged (approximately 60) and long-lived (roughly 80). To avoid experimental bias, donors of different ages were distributed randomly across sequencing lanes. For two donors (one aged 18 to 30 and one aged 80 or older), the study analyzed two additional independent replicas of 1 million unique cDNA reads from the same blood draw. Using deep sequencing normalized with unique cDNA molecular identifiers, the study measured how TCR beta repertoire diversity changes with age. What the study reported, not specific to this receptor: Because the CMV infection status of the donors was unknown, age-related changes in expanded clonotypes may potentially have been confounded. Compared with the aged group, more naive CD4+ T cells, fewer expanded clones and increased TCR diversity were shown by the long-lived group, suggesting age selection. As age increased, observed TCR beta diversity per million T cells dropped in a roughly linear way, and a significant reduction was already evident by age around 41. Estimates of total diversity based on one million sequenced T cells were considered lower bounds and underestimates. Conclusive comparison of naive and antigen-experienced compartments was prevented by the profiling of bulk unsorted PBMCs. A strong correlation was found between observed TCR beta diversity and the percentage of naive T cells measured by flow cytometry.

Spanning cysteine to phenylalanine, the CDR3 consists of 15 amino acids. The kept DNA is CDR3 alone, 45 bases in frame from the first base. CDR1 and CDR2, per the germline V gene, are SNHLY and FYNNEI. V was cut back by 4 bases and J by 0 bases, leaving a gap of 11 bases between them. This clonotype turned up a few times. No cognate antigen has been identified for it. No qualities accompany the bases; no much larger clone lies one base away. Donors were 35 to 40 systemically healthy Caucasian individuals from Russia aged roughly 6 to 90 years. Each donor gave ten milliliters of peripheral blood, drawn into EDTA-treated Vacutainer tubes. Ficoll-Paque density-gradient centrifugation was used to isolate PBMCs, with at least 7 million per sample. Trizol reagent was used to extract total RNA from PBMCs, with at least 6 micrograms per sample. For every donor, an aliquot of PBMCs went through flow cytometry to measure the percentages of naive CD45RAhigh/CD27high T cells.

Preparation of the library involved 5' RACE. For sequencing, an Illumina HiSeq 2500 was employed. A second PCR of roughly 6 to 11 cycles was run with a J-beta primer mix and a sample-barcoded 5' primer. Each TCR beta cDNA molecule received a unique molecular identifier from a template-switch 5' adaptor carrying 12 random nucleotides. Each sample yielded at least 3 million CDR3-containing paired-end reads. First-strand cDNA synthesis was performed from all RNA using the Mint cDNA synthesis kit, with priming by a TRBC-specific oligonucleotide. All cDNA was treated with uracil-DNA glycosylase and then went through a first 18-cycle PCR with the universal primers M1SS and BC2_uni_R. The authors' analysis ran thus. Each sample was normalized by randomly selecting 1 million high-quality reads, each carrying a distinct molecular identifier. Reads sharing molecular identifiers were discarded rather than binned into consensus sequences. MiTCR, run with a Q25 quality threshold and the strictest error-elimination algorithm, handled CDR3 identification, clonotype clustering and error correction. Lower-bound total TCR beta diversity was estimated with a nonparametric unseen species model using Euler transformation. TCRdb cleaned the public reads at Q25 with fastp, built clones with MiXCR and kept in-frame beta chains. One record per CDR3 amino acid sequence lists the most common genes and DNA. The V and J calls were not made by the authors but by TCRdb's processing. Within this sample are 600,000 to 650,000 distinct CDR3 sequences, with about 53% of them counted one time only. The ten largest clones represent over 30% of the sample.

The rearrangement joined TRBV2 to TRBJ2-3; the best D guess is TRBD2, with 6 bases matching. The source of this sequence is a man between 60 and 75 years old in good health. Input material: blood. The CDR3 region reads CASSATRGSTDTQYF. The DNA is as follows: TGTGCCAGCAGTGCGACCCGGGGGAGCACAGATACGCAGTATTTT.